The clone carrying this TCR beta chain was found many times. Its antigen remains unknown. Per the germline V gene, CDR1 is SGHVS and CDR2 is FQNEAQ. V was pared by 4 bases and J by 8 bases, with 18 bases between. This CDR3 is 14 amino acids long. The data are from a study of CD8 T cells in ankylosing spondylitis. Study-wide findings and caveats: Typical of ankylosing spondylitis blood, it appeared, was a TCR beta motif of roughly eight highly homologous variants.

TCRdb reprocessed the 5' RACE reads via MiXCR and lists one record per CDR3 protein. The sample yields about 220,000 distinct CDR3 sequences, around 6.6% seen once. Material: blood, either unsorted or a sorted T cell fraction (not recorded which). The chain joins TRBV7-8 to TRBJ2-7; no definite D call. The receptor was derived from a male donor with ankylosing spondylitis. The DNA for the CDR3 is TGTGCCAGCAGCTCAAGCCCCTCAGTCCTGCAGCAGTACTTC. Amino acid sequence: CASSSSPSVLQQYF.